This section outlines one T cell receptor beta chain sequence together with its context. Looked up from germline, CDR1 is KGHSH and CDR2 is LQKENI. CDR3 length: 14 residues. These data are taken from a study of monozygotic twins with inflammatory bowel disease. TCRdb reprocessed the 5' RACE reads and stores each CDR3 protein as one record, lacking DNA. This sample's clone table lists 150,000 to 200,000 distinct CDR3 sequences. The specimen sequenced was blood. The chain recombines TRBV18 with TRBJ1-5. The receptor was isolated from a human donor with ulcerative colitis or Crohn's disease, or a healthy co-twin of an affected twin (not recorded which). This CDR3 reads CASSQGRENQPQHF.